This record covers a single TCR beta chain. Antigen: not known. Terminally differentiated effector memory CD45RA+ cells were excluded from the naive CD8 cells, which were CD45RO-negative and positively selected for CCR7. V was clipped by 3 bases and J by 3 bases, with 12 bases between them. This CDR3 is built from 14 residues. The germline CDR1 and CDR2 sequences are SGDLS and YYNGEE. This record belongs to a study of shared clonotypes between healthy human individuals. As handled by the study authors: Junction-only immunoSEQ sequences carried no quality scores, so filtering differed. The method was immunoSEQ multiplex PCR; TCRdb's version includes in-frame clones alone and lacks a portion of them. From that table come the V and J calls and clone size; the DNA was used to work out D and trimming. The sample lists more than 2 million clones, roughly 94% occurring once. Study-wide findings and caveats: Sampling involved blood alone; tissue repertoires likely differ. Among non-shared clonotypes, generation probabilities were lower than among those shared by all four donors. The naive CD4 repertoires of a few donors were compared, and approximately 4.7% of clonotypes were shared.

This receptor was obtained from a man between 18 and 29 years old in good health. The chain employs TRBV9 and TRBJ1-1, with D perhaps TRBD1 (5 bases). What was sequenced was naive CD8+ T cells sorted from blood. The CDR3 protein is CASSGGGVDTEAFF. The CDR3 DNA sequence: TGTGCCAGCAGCGGGGGAGGGGTGGACACTGAAGCTTTCTTT.